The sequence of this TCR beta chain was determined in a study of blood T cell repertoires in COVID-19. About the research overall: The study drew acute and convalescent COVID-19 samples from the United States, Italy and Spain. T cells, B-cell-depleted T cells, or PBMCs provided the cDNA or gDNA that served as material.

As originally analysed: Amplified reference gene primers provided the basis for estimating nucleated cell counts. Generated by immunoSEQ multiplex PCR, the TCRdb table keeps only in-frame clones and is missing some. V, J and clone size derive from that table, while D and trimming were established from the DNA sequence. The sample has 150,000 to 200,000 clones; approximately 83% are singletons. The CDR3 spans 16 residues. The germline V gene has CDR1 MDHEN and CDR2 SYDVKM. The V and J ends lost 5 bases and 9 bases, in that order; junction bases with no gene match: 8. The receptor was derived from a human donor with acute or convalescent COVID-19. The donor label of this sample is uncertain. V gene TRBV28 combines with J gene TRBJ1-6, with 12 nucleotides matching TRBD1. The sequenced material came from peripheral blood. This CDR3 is CASSPGGQGAASPLHF. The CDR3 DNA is TGTGCCAGCAGTCCCGGGGGACAGGGGGCGGCTTCACCCCTCCACTTT.